These 22 T cell receptor beta chains came from one sample sequenced in a study of blood T cell repertoires in COVID-19. Sequencing was performed with immunoSEQ multiplex PCR; in TCRdb, only in-frame clones are kept and a portion is missing. The sample holds more than 250,000 clones, roughly 85% seen once. The source material was PBMCs or T cells enriched from blood (not recorded which). The receptors shown here come from a woman aged 40 to 50 who had recovered from COVID-19.

The chain carries TRBV2 and TRBJ1-2; perhaps TRBD1 as D (6 bases). The germline V gene has CDR1 SNHLY and CDR2 FYNNEI. This CDR3 spans 14 amino acids. V was clipped by 3 bases and J by 2 bases, with 10 bases between them. The CDR3 sequence: CASSDGQINYGYTF. CDR3 DNA: TGTGCCAGCAGTGACGGACAGATAAACTATGGCTACACCTTC. Looking up the rest from reference TRBV2 and TRBJ1-2 gives the full variable domain: EPEVTQTPSHQVTQMGQEVILRCVPISNHLYFYWYRQILGQKVEFLVSFYNNEISEKSEIFDDQFSVERPDGSNFTLKIRSTKLEDSAMYFCASSDGQINYGYTFGSGTRLTVV.

V gene TRBV19 combines with J gene TRBJ2-4; a weak D match, TRBD1 (5 bases). V dropped 6 bases and J dropped 6 bases, with 15 bases sitting between them. Germline lookup yields CDR1 LNHDA and CDR2 SQIVND (reference sequence). This CDR3 spans 14 amino acids. CDR3 sequence: CASSAWGQLNIQYF. The CDR3 region has the DNA TGTGCCAGTAGCGCGTGGGGCCAGTTAAACATTCAGTACTTC.

This clone turned up a few times. The chain employs TRBV5-1 and TRBJ2-7; a weak D match, TRBD1 (5 bases). Germline CDR1 and CDR2: SGHRS and YFSETQ. The V gene lost 1 base and the J gene lost 5 bases, with 7 bases spanning the gap. The CDR3 has 12 amino acids. CDR3 sequence (DNA): TGCGCCAGCAGCTTGCAGGGCCACGAGCAGTACTTC. Its translation is CASSLQGHEQYF.

V usage is TRBV15 and J usage is TRBJ1-2; perhaps TRBD1 as D (6 bases). V gave up 4 bases and J gave up 6 bases, with 15 bases separating them. CDR1 and CDR2 from the germline V gene are LNHNV and YYDKDF (reference sequence). The CDR3 has 14 residues. CDR3 sequence reads: CATSTPGTSHGYTF. DNA for the CDR3: TGTGCCACCAGCACCCCTGGGACATCGCATGGCTACACCTTC.

This clone was observed once. V gene TRBV28 combines with J gene TRBJ2-5; maybe TRBD2 (5 bases). Germline CDR1 MDHEN, CDR2 SYDVKM. V lost 7 bases, J lost 5 bases, and 8 bases lay in between. There are 11 residues in the CDR3. CDR3 loop: CASNGGETQYF. CDR3 DNA sequence: TGTGCCAGCAATGGCGGGGAGACCCAGTACTTC.

The chain has TRBV9 and TRBJ2-1; tentative D call: TRBD1 (5 bases). The CDR3 spans 17 residues. CDR1 SGDLS and CDR2 YYNGEE come from the germline V gene. Trimming stripped 3 bases from V and 0 bases from J, with 16 bases between. CDR3 sequence (DNA): TGTGCCAGCAGCGCCCCCTGGGGCCTTAGCTCCTACAATGAGCAGTTCTTC. Its translation is CASSAPWGLSSYNEQFF.

This sequence joins TRBV4-3 and TRBJ2-3; TRBD2 matches 7 bases. Looked up from germline, CDR1 is LGHNA and CDR2 is YSLEER. The CDR3 covers 15 residues. J gave up 4 bases and V 0 bases, and 4 bases lay outside the gene matches. CDR3 coding DNA: TGCGCCAGCAGCCAAGAGGCGGGAGAGGCAGATACGCAGTATTTT. It is translated as CASSQEAGEADTQYF.

The chain has TRBV7-2 and TRBJ1-6; no definite D call. V was cut by 3 bases and J by 7 bases, with 7 bases left in between. Per the germline V gene, CDR1 is SGHTA and CDR2 is FQGNSA. CDR3 length equals 13 residues. The CDR3 region has the DNA TGTGCCAGCAGCTTTGGCAGGAATTCACCCCTCCACTTT. It specifies CASSFGRNSPLHF.

V gene TRBV7-9 combines with J gene TRBJ2-3; 7 bases align to TRBD1. V shed 5 bases, J shed 3 bases, and the junction held 11 bases outside the gene matches. Germline V gene sequence: CDR1 SEHNR, CDR2 FQNEAQ (reference sequence). The CDR3 runs 16 residues. CDR3 nucleotide sequence: TGTGCCAGCAGCAACCCAGGGGGACCATCGACAGATACGCAGTATTTT. Its protein is CASSNPGGPSTDTQYF. The full variable domain, rest sourced from reference TRBV7-9 and TRBJ2-3, is DTGVSQNPRHKITKRGQNVTFRCDPISEHNRLYWYRQTLGQGPEFLTYFQNEAQLEKSRLLSDRFSAERPKGSFSTLEIQRTEQGDSAMYLCASSNPGGPSTDTQYFGPGTRLTVL.

J is TRBJ1-1 and V is TRBV7-8; maybe TRBD1 (6 bases). Trimming left V 5 bases short and J 6 bases short, with 22 bases between. Germline V lookup: CDR1 SGHVS, CDR2 FQNEAQ. This CDR3 spans 16 amino acids. CDR3 coding DNA: TGTGCCAGCAGCCCTGCGGAGGGGGGGTTTTGGGCTGAAGCTTTCTTT. This gives the protein CASSPAEGGFWAEAFF. Together with reference TRBV7-8 and TRBJ1-1, the CDR3 gives the full variable domain: GAGVSQSPRYKVAKRGQDVALRCDPISGHVSLFWYQQALGQGPEFLTYFQNEAQLDKSGLPSDRFFAERPEGSVSTLKIQRTQQEDSAVYLCASSPAEGGFWAEAFFGQGTRLTVV.

The chain uses TRBV23-1 and TRBJ1-2; a weak D match, TRBD1 (6 bases). TRBV23-1 is known as an ORF, though its function is uncertain. This CDR3 spans 12 amino acids. V was clipped by 5 bases and J by 4 bases, with 8 bases between them. The CDR3 protein is CASSTGFYGYTF. The DNA for the CDR3 is TGCGCCAGCAGTACAGGGTTCTATGGCTACACCTTC.

The rearrangement joins TRBV7-6 to TRBJ2-6; 10 bases are shared with TRBD2. V was clipped by 3 bases and J by 0 bases; unmatched bases: 5. CDR1 and CDR2 (germline): SGHVS, FNYEAQ. This CDR3 is 18 amino acids long. The CDR3 DNA follows: TGTGCCAGCAGCTTGAGGGCTAGCGGGGGCTCTGGGGCCAACGTCCTGACTTTC. Translation gives CASSLRASGGSGANVLTF.

The chain uses TRBV29-1 and TRBJ1-2, with D maybe TRBD1 (5 bases). This CDR3 contains 14 residues. CDR1 SQVTM and CDR2 ANQGSEA come from the germline V gene. Trimming removed 0 bases at V and 4 bases at J, with 12 bases between. The chain's CDR3 is CSVEEVRGTYGYTF. In nucleotides, the CDR3 is TGCAGCGTTGAAGAAGTTCGGGGGACCTATGGCTACACCTTC.

The chain has TRBV6-5 and TRBJ2-5, with a possible D match to TRBD1 (5 bases). This CDR3 is 14 amino acids long. Trimming stripped 6 bases from V and 4 bases from J, with 15 bases between. Germline lookup yields CDR1 MNHEY and CDR2 SVGAGI. The CDR3 DNA reads TGTGCCAGCAGCGGACATCTGCAAGCAGAGACCCAGTACTTC. Protein product: CASSGHLQAETQYF.

The chain has TRBV7-9 and TRBJ2-3, with 12 positions matching TRBD2. The trim removed 5 bases at V and 0 bases at J, leaving 9 bases unmatched. The CDR3 is 18 amino acids. Germline CDR1 is SEHNR and CDR2 is FQNEAQ (reference sequence). CDR3 bases: TGTGCCAGCAGCCTGGGACTAGCGGGCGTCTTTAGCACAGATACGCAGTATTTT. Translation: CASSLGLAGVFSTDTQYF.

This clone was seen a few times. The rearrangement uses TRBV2 and TRBJ2-7, with TRBD1 matching 7 bases. The CDR3 length is 15 residues. With V trimmed by 6 bases and J by 7 bases, 15 bases remained unmatched. Germline CDR1 SNHLY, CDR2 FYNNEI. The CDR3 loop is CASSRLPTGPPEQYF. CDR3 DNA: TGTGCCAGCAGCCGACTTCCGACAGGGCCGCCAGAGCAGTACTTC.

Here the CDR3 DNA reads TGTGCCAGTAGTATAAGGGCTAGCGGAGAACCTTTTGTCACAGATACGCAGTATTTT. Protein sequence: CASSIRASGEPFVTDTQYF. The V call is TRBV19, the J call TRBJ2-3; TRBD2 agrees at 7 bases. V trimming: 2 bases; J trimming: 2 bases; junction bases outside the gene matches: 16. The germline CDR1 and CDR2 sequences are LNHDA and SQIVND (reference sequence). This CDR3 comprises 19 residues.

The chain couples TRBV7-3 to TRBJ2-3; 8 bases match TRBD1. CDR1 and CDR2 (germline): SGHTA, FQGTGA. The CDR3 runs to 16 residues. V dropped 5 bases and J dropped 1; count of bases not matched to a gene: 8. CDR3 in amino acids: CASSGGQGGGTDTQYF. The CDR3 nucleotides read TGTGCCAGCAGCGGAGGACAGGGCGGCGGCACAGATACGCAGTATTTT.

The chain is built from TRBV5-1 and TRBJ2-1; 11 bases align to TRBD2. V lost 4 bases, J lost 7 bases, and 10 bases stayed unmatched. The CDR3 contains 16 residues. CDR1 is SGHRS and CDR2 is YFSETQ in the germline V gene. The CDR3 sequence is CASSALAGDLLNEQFF. The DNA for the CDR3 is TGCGCCAGCAGCGCACTAGCGGGGGATCTCTTAAATGAGCAGTTCTTC.

Only one count was recorded for this clone. The chain uses TRBV28 and TRBJ1-2; D perhaps matches TRBD1 (5 bases). Trimming shortened V by 2 bases and J by 1 base, and 20 bases separated the two germline ends. Germline values: CDR1 MDHEN, CDR2 SYDVKM. CDR3 length equals 18 residues. CDR3 residues: CASSLGPHSTGRNYGYTF. As DNA, the CDR3 is TGTGCCAGCAGTTTAGGGCCCCACTCAACAGGTCGTAACTATGGCTACACCTTC.

The chain links TRBV12-1 to TRBJ2-5; TRBD2, the D gene given by the table, was not confirmed from the DNA. TRBV12-1 is assigned pseudogene status. CDR3 length: 18 residues. This CDR3 reads CASSPSRLAGEGQETQYF. CDR3 DNA sequence: TGTGCCAGCAGCCCCTCGCGACTAGCGGGAGAGGGTCAAGAGACCCAGTACTTC.

This chain links TRBV19 with TRBJ1-1, with D perhaps TRBD1 (6 bases). Germline CDR1 reads LNHDA; CDR2 reads SQIVND (reference sequence). This CDR3 comprises 14 residues. With 4 bases removed from V and 2 bases from J, the gap between germline ends came to 11 bases. The CDR3 coding sequence is TGTGCCAGTAGTACCCTAGGGGGAAACACTGAAGCTTTCTTT. Translating gives CASSTLGGNTEAFF.